This entry describes one TCR beta chain. The antigen is unknown. These data come from a study of Graves' ophthalmopathy and Graves' hyperthyroidism. Study results and limitations: Blood was where most expanded thyroid clonotypes above 0.001 frequency also turned up. Built on 13 signatures, a model told ophthalmopathy apart from stable hyperthyroidism with approximately 91% sensitivity and approximately 81% specificity.

Hyperthyroidism cases were recent diagnoses of under 2 months' duration in people aged 18 to 65. Certain patients were not enrolled. These were patients with other autoimmune diseases, uncontrolled infections, pregnancy or lactation. Amplification from RNA transcripts yielded the TCR beta CDR3 regions. First-round RT-PCR employed HTBI primers, with a second-round multiplex PCR after it. TCRdb independently ran MiXCR on the multiplex PCR reads; one entry per CDR3 protein. The data hold roughly 1.1 million distinct CDR3 sequences, with 35% to 45% observed a single time. The CDR3 covers 16 residues. V dropped 5 bases and J dropped 6 bases, with 19 bases sitting between them. In germline, CDR1 is MGHDK, CDR2 SYGVNS.

This chain connects TRBV25-1 to TRBJ2-2, with a weak D call TRBD2 (5 bases). The source material was peripheral blood or thyroid tissue (not recorded which). This clonotype was sampled from an adult man with Graves' hyperthyroidism. CDR3 in DNA: TGTGCCAGCAGTTCGACGGGAAACCGTGGTCCCGGGGAGCTGTTTTTT. Amino acids: CASSSTGNRGPGELFF.